This entry lists 30 T cell receptor beta chains sequenced from one sample in a study of blood T cells in healthy people across ages. Primers used in a second PCR of roughly 6 to 12 cycles were a sample-barcoded 5' primer and a J-beta primer mix. TCRdb fed the 5' RACE reads into MiXCR, producing one record per CDR3 protein. There are about 1,500,000 distinct CDR3 sequences in the sample; approximately 30% occur only once, and 7.7% lies in the top ten. The specimen was blood. The source is a woman in her 30s in good health.

This clonotype was found many times. The chain is built from TRBV7-2 and TRBJ2-1; tentatively, D is TRBD1 (7 bases). CDR1 SGHTA and CDR2 FQGNSA come from the germline V gene. Trimming cost V 2 bases and J 7 bases, with 12 bases left between them. The CDR3 totals 14 residues. CDR3 in DNA: TGTGCCAGCAGCTTACCACAGGGGAGGAATGAGCAGTTCTTC. This encodes CASSLPQGRNEQFF.

The V and J genes are TRBV7-9 and TRBJ2-7, with D tentatively TRBD2 (6 bases). The CDR3 has 15 residues. Trimming took off 5 bases at V and 2 bases at J, with 16 bases between the two ends. Germline loops: CDR1 SEHNR, CDR2 FQNEAQ (reference sequence). The CDR3 protein is CASSQRRGGTYEQYF. The CDR3 DNA is TGTGCCAGCAGCCAACGGAGGGGTGGCACCTACGAGCAGTACTTC.

This clonotype occurred many times. The chain's CDR3 is CSVEVNYGYTF. The CDR3 DNA follows: TGCAGCGTTGAAGTTAACTATGGCTACACCTTC. The chain has TRBV29-1 and TRBJ1-2; no definite D call. The V end was cut by 1 base, the J end by 1 base, with 1 base between. The CDR3 contains 11 residues. Germline V gene sequence: CDR1 SQVTM, CDR2 ANQGSEA.

This clonotype was seen more than once but under ten times. The chain joins TRBV6-1 to TRBJ1-1; a weak D match, TRBD1 (5 bases). This CDR3 is 13 amino acids long. From germline, CDR1 is MNHNS and CDR2 SASEGT. Deletions cut 2 bases from V and 10 bases from J, with 14 bases between. CDR3 amino acids: CASSELAGGGAFF. In DNA form, the CDR3 reads TGTGCCAGCAGTGAATTAGCTGGGGGGGGAGCTTTCTTT.

Concerning this clonotype itself: Since the CDR3 does not end with the conserved phenylalanine or tryptophan, this likely comes from a read error. The rearrangement joins TRBV5-5 to TRBJ2-5, with 9 bases fitting TRBD2. This CDR3 has 16 amino acids. Germline assignment: CDR1 SGHKS and CDR2 YYEKEE (reference sequence). The junction had 6 bases not matched to a gene; V was cut back by 1 base and J by 2 bases. CDR3 residues: CASSLSLAGGQETQYS. DNA for the CDR3: TGTGCCAGCAGCTTGAGTCTTGCGGGAGGGCAAGAGACCCAGTACAGC.

This chain joins TRBV29-1 and TRBJ2-3; 13 bases are shared with TRBD2. Trimming removed 4 bases from V and 1 base from J; junction bases left unmatched: 2. From germline, CDR1 is SQVTM and CDR2 ANQGSEA. The CDR3 loop spans 15 amino acids. The CDR3 DNA is TGCAGCGTTGCAGGGACTAGCGGGGGCACAGATACGCAGTATTTT. Translated, it gives CSVAGTSGGTDTQYF.

This clonotype showed up many times. J is TRBJ2-7 and V is TRBV6-2 or TRBV6-3; TRBD1 agrees at 8 bases. The V gene's germline CDR1 is MNHEY and CDR2 SVGEGT. The CDR3 consists of 15 residues. V gave up 6 bases and J gave up 4 bases; unmatched junction bases: 11. DNA of the CDR3: TGTGCCAGCAGCTACGGACAGGGCGGATGGTACGAGCAGTACTTC. Its translation is CASSYGQGGWYEQYF.

The V call is TRBV18, the J call TRBJ2-1; 8 bases map to TRBD2. Unmatched junction bases numbered 7, after V lost 2 bases and J lost 7 bases. Germline assignment: CDR1 KGHSH and CDR2 LQKENI. The CDR3 extends over 15 amino acids. The CDR3 DNA reads TGTGCCAGCTCACCAGAACTAGCGGAAGGGAATGAGCAGTTCTTC. It is translated as CASSPELAEGNEQFF.

This chain uses TRBV6-1 with TRBJ2-7; D is unresolved. Per the germline V gene, CDR1 is MNHNS and CDR2 is SASEGT. This CDR3 has 13 amino acids. V was cut by 1 base and J by 5 bases, with 9 bases left in between. The CDR3: CASSEEYFNEQYF. CDR3 coding DNA: TGTGCCAGCAGTGAAGAATACTTCAACGAGCAGTACTTC.

This clonotype was counted at least ten times. The V and J genes are TRBV9 and TRBJ2-1, with 12 bases fitting TRBD2. The V gene's germline CDR1 is SGDLS and CDR2 YYNGEE. This CDR3 has 13 amino acids. The J segment lost 8 bases and the V segment lost 5 bases, leaving 2 bases of the junction unmatched. CDR3 coding DNA: TGTGCCAGCAGTTCTAGCGGGGGGGATGAGCAGTTCTTC. Translation: CASSSSGGDEQFF.

This clonotype was seen only a few times. J is TRBJ2-6 and V is TRBV7-2; perhaps TRBD2 as D (7 bases). CDR1 is SGHTA, CDR2 FQGNSA, per germline. V was pared by 7 bases and J by 18 bases, with 28 bases between. The CDR3 runs 15 residues. As DNA, the CDR3 is TGTGCCAGCAACCCCAGTGGGGGAGGGGGTTATATCCCGACTTTC. Its protein product is CASNPSGGGGYIPTF.

This clonotype was found a few times. The chain links TRBV7-2 to TRBJ2-7; TRBD1 aligns across 8 bases. Germline trimming cut 2 bases from V and 2 bases from J; bases unmatched to any gene: 5. The germline CDR1 and CDR2 sequences are SGHTA and FQGNSA. CDR3 length equals 15 residues. The chain's CDR3 is CASSLNGQGAYEQYF. The CDR3 nucleotides read TGTGCCAGCAGCTTAAACGGACAGGGAGCCTACGAGCAGTACTTC.

This chain joins TRBV18 and TRBJ2-1; D gene unclear. Trimming left V 2 bases short and J 5 bases short, with 10 bases between. Germline-derived CDR1 and CDR2 are KGHSH and LQKENI. The CDR3 length is 14 residues. CDR3 bases: TGTGCCAGCTCACCATCGGCAGGAAACAATGAGCAGTTCTTC. Translated: CASSPSAGNNEQFF.

The rearrangement joins TRBV5-1 to TRBJ2-5; D is perhaps TRBD1 (6 bases). The ends were cut back, 3 bases at V and 5 bases at J, with 20 bases in the middle. CDR1 is SGHRS, CDR2 YFSETQ, per germline. The CDR3 has 16 residues. CDR3 DNA sequence: TGCGCCAGCAGCTCACCCGCCTCAGGACAGACGGAGACCCAGTACTTC. As protein: CASSSPASGQTETQYF.

This clonotype was seen only a few times. Possible read error: a much larger clone is one base away. This rearrangement joins TRBV5-1 to TRBJ2-1, with 12 bases aligning to TRBD2. Per germline, CDR1 SGHRS and CDR2 YFSETQ. V shed 3 bases, J shed 13 bases, and the junction held 14 bases outside the gene matches. This CDR3 spans 16 amino acids. CDR3 in amino acids: CASSSASGGGVETQFF. DNA for the CDR3: TGCGCCAGCAGCTCTGCTAGCGGGGGGGGCGTGGAGACCCAGTTCTTC.

This clonotype was seen only a few times. The chain's CDR3 is CASSATTGIYSEAFF. In DNA form, the CDR3 reads TGCGCCAGCAGCGCAACAACAGGGATCTACTCTGAAGCTTTCTTT. The chain has TRBV5-1 and TRBJ1-1; TRBD1 is a possible D gene (6 bases). CDR3 length equals 15 residues. Germline V gene data show CDR1 as SGHRS and CDR2 as YFSETQ. V was shortened by 4 bases and J by 6 bases, with 19 bases between the two germline ends.

The chain is built from TRBV7-4 and TRBJ2-3; D perhaps matches TRBD2 (6 bases). This CDR3 spans 16 amino acids. Per germline, CDR1 SGHVT and CDR2 SQSDAQ. V was cut by 5 bases and J by 2 bases, with 17 bases left in between. The CDR3 coding sequence is TGTGCCAGCAGCCCCAGACTAGGGAGCACCACAGATACGCAGTATTTT. Translation: CASSPRLGSTTDTQYF.

The sample holds a few counts of this clonotype. The chain employs TRBV12-3 or TRBV12-4 and TRBJ1-2; 7 bases agree with TRBD1. The ends lost 7 bases at V and 10 bases at J; junction bases unmatched: 15. The CDR3 runs to 14 residues. As DNA, the CDR3 is TGTGCCAGCAACCCAGACAGGGTTGGCCGTCCCTACACCTTC. Its protein is CASNPDRVGRPYTF.

The rearrangement joins TRBV7-2 to TRBJ2-1; D not resolved. Germline loops: CDR1 SGHTA, CDR2 FQGNSA. V lost 1 base and J 15 bases, leaving 10 bases between the germline ends. There are 11 residues in the CDR3. The CDR3 region has the DNA TGTGCCAGCAGCTTAGAGCAATTGCCGTTCTTC. Translating it yields CASSLEQLPFF.

In its sample, this clonotype was seen a few times. V is TRBV6-6 and J is TRBJ2-7, with 9 bases fitting TRBD1. After removal of 7 bases from V and 3 bases from J, the junction contained 7 bases not matched to a gene. Per the germline V gene, CDR1 is MNHNY and CDR2 is SVGAGI (reference sequence). The CDR3 covers 14 residues. DNA of the CDR3: TGTGCCAGCATGGGACAGGGATCTGACTACGAGCAGTACTTC. Protein sequence: CASMGQGSDYEQYF.

Details on this clonotype: An end of the junction differs from the germline gene, which may be a read error. The gene calls are TRBV11-2 and TRBJ2-3; 8 nucleotides match TRBD2. The CDR3 has 16 residues. The germline V gene encodes CDR1 SGHAT and CDR2 FQNNGV. The CDR3 DNA reads TGTGCCGGCAGCTCCTTAGCGGGGTTTCGTACAGATACGCAGTATTTT. It specifies CAGSSLAGFRTDTQYF. Looking up the rest from reference TRBV11-2 and TRBJ2-3 gives the full variable domain: EAGVAQSPRYKIIEKRQSVAFWCNPISGHATLYWYQQILGQGPKLLIQFQNNGVVDDSQLPKDRFSAERLKGVDSTLKIQPAKLEDSAVYLCAGSSLAGFRTDTQYFGPGTRLTVL.

Only a few counts were recorded for this clonotype. This rearrangement joins TRBV7-2 to TRBJ2-3; 12 nucleotides line up with TRBD1. V gave up 8 bases and J gave up 4 bases; unmatched junction bases: 1. Germline-derived CDR1 and CDR2 are SGHTA and FQGNSA. CDR3 length: 13 amino acids. CDR3 sequence reads: CASGDRGPDTQYF. CDR3 DNA sequence: TGTGCCAGCGGGGACAGGGGGCCAGATACGCAGTATTTT.

This clonotype was seen a few times. The chain uses TRBV10-2 and TRBJ1-5, with D perhaps matching TRBD1 (5 bases). CDR3 length: 13 amino acids. From germline, CDR1 is WSHSY and CDR2 SAAADI. Trimming took 7 bases from V and 6 from J, leaving 13 bases between them. The CDR3 here is CASTRDLRQPQHF. The CDR3 nucleotides read TGCGCCAGCACCCGGGACCTTCGTCAGCCCCAGCATTTT.

This clonotype was counted many times. The germline gene is not matched at one end of the junction; a read error may be the cause. The V gene is TRBV6-5, the J gene TRBJ2-7; 7 bases match TRBD2. The CDR3 is 14 amino acids. The germline V gene has CDR1 MNHEY and CDR2 SVGAGI. CDR3 sequence: CASKWGGPSDEQYF. CDR3 bases: TGTGCGAGCAAATGGGGAGGGCCAAGCGACGAGCAGTACTTC.

On this clonotype: The junction departs from the called germline gene at one end, perhaps through a read error. V usage is TRBV4-3 and J usage is TRBJ2-6, with 7 bases fitting TRBD1. The CDR3 has 15 amino acids. Germline V gene sequence: CDR1 LGHNA, CDR2 YSLEER. The CDR3 nucleotides read TGCGCCAGCAGCCACGACAGGGCTGGGGCCAACGTCCGGACTTTC. Translation: CASSHDRAGANVRTF.

V and J are TRBV24-1 and TRBJ2-2; 8 nucleotides match TRBD1. Germline V gene data show CDR1 as KGHDR and CDR2 as SFDVKD. The CDR3 totals 14 residues. V gave up 8 bases and J gave up 7 bases; unmatched junction bases: 8. The CDR3 sequence is CATNGQGTNGELFF. As DNA, the CDR3 is TGTGCCACCAACGGACAGGGAACTAACGGGGAGCTGTTTTTT.

This clonotype was observed a handful of times. The V gene is TRBV7-8, the J gene TRBJ2-1, with 8 bases fitting TRBD2. The V gene's germline CDR1 is SGHVS and CDR2 FQNEAQ. Trimming cost V 5 bases and J 5 bases; bases outside gene matches: 11. CDR3 length equals 16 residues. The CDR3 region is CASSVTSGRRNNEQFF. CDR3 coding DNA: TGTGCCAGCAGCGTCACCAGCGGGAGAAGAAACAATGAGCAGTTCTTC.

The table lists this clonotype with a few counts. The rearrangement links TRBV6-2 or TRBV6-3 to TRBJ1-6; 8 bases agree with TRBD1. CDR3 length: 14 residues. Germline V gene data show CDR1 as MNHEY and CDR2 as SVGEGT. V gave up 6 bases and J gave up 10 bases; unmatched junction bases: 8. CDR3 nucleotides: TGTGCCAGCAGCCTCAGGGGGCATCGGTCACCCCTCCACTTT. Its protein is CASSLRGHRSPLHF.

Note on this clonotype: One end of the junction varies from germline; a read error may be responsible. The V gene is TRBV12-3 or TRBV12-4, the J gene TRBJ1-6; D might be TRBD1 (5 bases). CDR3 length: 15 residues. The CDR3 sequence is CAGSPRGDRNSPPHF. The CDR3, as DNA: TGTGCCGGCAGTCCCCGGGGGGACCGGAATTCACCCCCCCACTTT.

DNA of the CDR3: TGTGCCAGCAGTTTCGGGACAGGACCTATGAACACTGAAGCTTTCTTT. This sequence encodes CASSFGTGPMNTEAFF. The V gene is TRBV12-3 or TRBV12-4, the J gene TRBJ1-1, with 8 bases that match TRBD1. The CDR3 is made up of 16 amino acids. With V trimmed by 3 bases and J by 0 bases, 6 bases remained unmatched.